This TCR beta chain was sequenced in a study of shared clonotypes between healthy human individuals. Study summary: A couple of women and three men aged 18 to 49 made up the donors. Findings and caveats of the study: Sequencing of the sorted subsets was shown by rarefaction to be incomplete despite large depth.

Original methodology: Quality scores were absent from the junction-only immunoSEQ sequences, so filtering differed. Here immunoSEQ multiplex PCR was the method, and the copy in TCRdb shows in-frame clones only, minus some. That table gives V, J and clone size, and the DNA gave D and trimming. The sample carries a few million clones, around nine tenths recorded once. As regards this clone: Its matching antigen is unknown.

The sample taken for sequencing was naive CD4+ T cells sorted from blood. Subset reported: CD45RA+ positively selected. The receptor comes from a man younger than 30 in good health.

DNA for the CDR3: TGTGCCATCAGCGACGGGGAGGACTATGGCTACACCTTC. As protein: CAISDGEDYGYTF. The chain carries TRBV10-3 and TRBJ1-2; D is undetermined. With 6 bases removed from V and 3 bases from J, the gap between germline ends came to 11 bases. Germline V gives CDR1 ENHRY, CDR2 SYGVKD. The CDR3 totals 13 residues.